The 14 T cell receptor beta chains below all came from one sample that was sequenced in a study of blood T cell repertoires in COVID-19. Clones were sequenced by immunoSEQ multiplex PCR, and TCRdb holds only the in-frame ones, with some missing. The sample carries about 240,000 clones, about 79% recorded once. The sequenced material came from peripheral blood. Source of these receptors: an elderly woman with acute or convalescent COVID-19.

The genes are TRBV9 and TRBJ2-1, with a tentative D call TRBD2 (6 bases). The V and J ends lost 4 bases and 4 bases respectively, with 15 bases between them. The V gene's germline CDR1 is SGDLS and CDR2 YYNGEE. The CDR3 contains 15 residues. The CDR3 is CASSPGLGGYNEQFF. For the CDR3, the DNA is TGTGCCAGCAGCCCTGGACTGGGGGGATACAATGAGCAGTTCTTC.

V and J are TRBV5-4 and TRBJ1-6, with a tentative D call TRBD1 (5 bases). Germline V CDR1 and CDR2: SGHNT, YYREEE (reference sequence). The CDR3 totals 14 residues. Trimming removed 4 bases from V and 4 bases from J, with 9 bases in between. The CDR3 coding sequence is TGTGCCAGCAGCCTACAGGTGTATAATTCACCCCTCCACTTT. It encodes CASSLQVYNSPLHF.

The rearrangement uses TRBV28 and TRBJ2-5, with 8 bases matching TRBD2. Losses at the gene ends were 5 bases for V and 3 bases for J; bases not matched to a gene: 11. The germline V gene encodes CDR1 MDHEN and CDR2 SYDVKM. This CDR3 comprises 16 residues. CDR3 region: CASSTRGRGVKETQYF. The CDR3 region has the DNA TGTGCCAGCAGTACCCGGGGGCGGGGGGTCAAAGAGACCCAGTACTTC.

The rearrangement links TRBV6-5 to TRBJ1-5; 7 nucleotides agree with TRBD1. This CDR3 has 14 residues. Germline assignment: CDR1 MNHEY and CDR2 SVGAGI. V lost 8 bases to trimming and J lost 0 bases; unmatched junction nucleotides: 4. The CDR3 coding sequence is TGTGCCAGCCGACAGGGCTATAGCAATCAGCCCCAGCATTTT. It translates to CASRQGYSNQPQHF.

The chain joins TRBV6-6 to TRBJ1-6; tentative D call: TRBD1 (5 bases). V gave up 0 bases and J gave up 9 bases, with 9 bases separating them. Germline CDR1 and CDR2: MNHNY and SVGAGI (reference sequence). The CDR3 contains 14 residues. The CDR3: CASSYSTGGSPLHF. In nucleotides, the CDR3 is TGTGCCAGCAGTTACTCGACCGGGGGTTCACCCCTCCACTTT.

The chain combines TRBV7-8 with TRBJ1-5, with TRBD1 identical over 10 bases. The germline V gene encodes CDR1 SGHVS and CDR2 FQNEAQ. V shed 4 bases, J shed 4 bases, and the junction held 7 bases outside the gene matches. The CDR3 has 16 residues. The CDR3 nucleotides read TGTGCCAGCAGCTACGGGACAGGGGTCGGAAATCAGCCCCAGCATTTT. This sequence encodes CASSYGTGVGNQPQHF.

The chain is built from TRBV19 and TRBJ2-2, with D perhaps TRBD2 (6 bases). The CDR3 covers 14 residues. Germline lookup yields CDR1 LNHDA and CDR2 SQIVND (reference sequence). V gave up 5 bases and J gave up 4 bases, with 11 bases separating them. The CDR3 protein is CASSLREPTGELFF. The DNA of the CDR3 is TGTGCCAGTAGTCTCCGGGAGCCCACCGGGGAGCTGTTTTTT.

This chain connects TRBV18 to TRBJ2-7; 7 nucleotides agree with TRBD1. The CDR3 contains 15 residues. The germline V gene encodes CDR1 KGHSH and CDR2 LQKENI. Unmatched junction bases numbered 11, after V lost 4 bases and J lost 5 bases. The CDR3 loop reads CASSLSTGWLDEQYF. The DNA of the CDR3 is TGTGCCAGCTCACTTTCGACAGGGTGGTTGGACGAGCAGTACTTC. The whole variable domain, filled in from reference TRBV18 and TRBJ2-7, reads NAGVMQNPRHLVRRRGQEARLRCSPMKGHSHVYWYRQLPEEGLKFMVYLQKENIIDESGMPKERFSAEFPKEGPSILRIQQVVRGDSAAYFCASSLSTGWLDEQYFGPGTRLTVT.

The rearrangement joins TRBV7-9 to TRBJ2-5, with TRBD1 as a possible D gene (6 bases). The CDR3 covers 13 residues. Trimming stripped 1 base from V and 5 bases from J, with 8 bases between. Germline V gene lookup returns CDR1 SEHNR and CDR2 FQNEAQ (reference sequence). CDR3 DNA: TGTGCCAGCAGCTTAGAGAGGGGGGAGACCCAGTACTTC. Encoded protein: CASSLERGETQYF.

The count of this clone is one. The chain combines TRBV6-6 with TRBJ1-1, with D possibly being TRBD1 (5 bases). Germline CDR1 MNHNY, CDR2 SVGAGI (reference sequence). The CDR3 sequence is 13 residues long. V lost 10 bases and J lost 2, with 14 bases in between. The CDR3 bases are TGTGCCATTGGCCAGGGATTCAACACTGAAGCTTTCTTT. Translating it yields CAIGQGFNTEAFF.

The chain couples TRBV27 to TRBJ1-3, with D perhaps TRBD1 (5 bases). Germline CDR1 MNHEY, CDR2 SMNVEV (reference sequence). The CDR3 covers 16 residues. V dropped 2 bases and J dropped 3 bases, with 14 bases sitting between them. CDR3 in amino acids: CASSLGQGSFGNTIYF. The CDR3 region has the DNA TGTGCCAGCAGTTTAGGGCAGGGAAGCTTTGGAAACACCATATATTTT.

The chain uses TRBV11-3 and TRBJ2-3, with 7 positions matching TRBD1. This CDR3 has 16 residues. CDR1 SGHNT and CDR2 YENEEA come from the germline V gene. V dropped 1 base and J dropped 0; count of bases not matched to a gene: 4. CDR3 sequence (DNA): TGTGCCAGCAGCTTAGGGACAGGCGGGAGCACAGATACGCAGTATTTT. Protein sequence: CASSLGTGGSTDTQYF.

The chain joins TRBV5-1 to TRBJ1-2; TRBD1 is a possible D gene (5 bases). V lost 4 bases, J lost 0 bases, and 19 bases lay in between. CDR1 is SGHRS, CDR2 YFSETQ, per germline. The length of the CDR3 is 17 residues. The CDR3 DNA reads TGCGCCAGCAGCCCTACCAGTGGGGCCTCCGCTAACTATGGCTACACCTTC. It codes for CASSPTSGASANYGYTF.

The J gene is TRBJ2-5, the V gene TRBV9, with 10 positions matching TRBD2. This CDR3 has 13 residues. Germline V gene sequence: CDR1 SGDLS, CDR2 YYNGEE. V lost 4 bases, J lost 5 bases, and 2 bases stayed unmatched. The CDR3: CASSTSGVETQYF. The CDR3 DNA reads TGTGCCAGCAGCACTAGCGGGGTCGAGACCCAGTACTTC.